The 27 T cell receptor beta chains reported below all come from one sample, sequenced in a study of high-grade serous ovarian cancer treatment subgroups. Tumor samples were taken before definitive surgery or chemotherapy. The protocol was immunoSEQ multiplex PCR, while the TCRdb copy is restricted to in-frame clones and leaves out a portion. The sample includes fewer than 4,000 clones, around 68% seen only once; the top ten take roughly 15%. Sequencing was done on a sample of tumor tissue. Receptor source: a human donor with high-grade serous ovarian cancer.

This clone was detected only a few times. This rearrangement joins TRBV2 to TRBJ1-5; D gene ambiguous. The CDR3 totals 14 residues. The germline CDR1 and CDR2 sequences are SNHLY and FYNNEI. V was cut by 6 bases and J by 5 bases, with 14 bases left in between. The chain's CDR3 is CASSPAGRYQPQHF. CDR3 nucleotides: TGTGCCAGCAGCCCCGCGGGCCGGTATCAGCCCCAGCATTTT. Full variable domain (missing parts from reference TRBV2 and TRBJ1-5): EPEVTQTPSHQVTQMGQEVILRCVPISNHLYFYWYRQILGQKVEFLVSFYNNEISEKSEIFDDQFSVERPDGSNFTLKIRSTKLEDSAMYFCASSPAGRYQPQHFGDGTRLSIL.

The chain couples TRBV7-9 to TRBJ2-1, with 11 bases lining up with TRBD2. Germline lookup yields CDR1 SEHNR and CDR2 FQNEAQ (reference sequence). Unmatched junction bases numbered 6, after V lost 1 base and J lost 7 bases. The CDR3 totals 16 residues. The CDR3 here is CASSLGLAGNSNEQFF. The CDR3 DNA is TGTGCCAGCAGCTTAGGACTAGCGGGGAACTCAAATGAGCAGTTCTTC.

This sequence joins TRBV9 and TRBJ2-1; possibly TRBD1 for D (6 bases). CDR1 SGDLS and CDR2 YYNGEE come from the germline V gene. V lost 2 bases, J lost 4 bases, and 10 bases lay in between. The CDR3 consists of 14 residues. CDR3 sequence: CASSVGTSYNEQFF. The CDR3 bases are TGTGCCAGCAGCGTCGGGACAAGTTACAATGAGCAGTTCTTC. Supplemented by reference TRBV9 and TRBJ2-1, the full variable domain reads DSGVTQTPKHLITATGQRVTLRCSPRSGDLSVYWYQQSLDQGLQFLIQYYNGEERAKGNILERFSAQQFPDLHSELNLSSLELGDSALYFCASSVGTSYNEQFFGPGTRLTVL.

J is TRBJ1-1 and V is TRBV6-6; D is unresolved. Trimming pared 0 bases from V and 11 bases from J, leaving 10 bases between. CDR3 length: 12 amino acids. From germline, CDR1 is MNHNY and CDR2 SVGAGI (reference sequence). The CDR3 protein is CASSYSGAVAFF. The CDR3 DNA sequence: TGTGCCAGCAGTTACTCGGGAGCAGTCGCTTTCTTT.

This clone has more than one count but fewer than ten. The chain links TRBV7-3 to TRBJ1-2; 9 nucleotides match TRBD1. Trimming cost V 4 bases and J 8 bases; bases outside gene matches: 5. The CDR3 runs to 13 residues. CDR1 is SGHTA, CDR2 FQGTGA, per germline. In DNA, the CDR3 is TGTGCCAGCAGCTCGGGACAGGGCCGGGGCTACACCTTC. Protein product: CASSSGQGRGYTF.

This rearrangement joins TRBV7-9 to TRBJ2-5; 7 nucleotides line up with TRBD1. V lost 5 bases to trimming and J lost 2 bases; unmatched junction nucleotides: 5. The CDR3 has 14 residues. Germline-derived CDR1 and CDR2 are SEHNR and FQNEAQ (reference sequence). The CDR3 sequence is CASSAGQVQETQYF. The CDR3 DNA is TGTGCCAGCAGCGCCGGACAGGTACAAGAGACCCAGTACTTC.

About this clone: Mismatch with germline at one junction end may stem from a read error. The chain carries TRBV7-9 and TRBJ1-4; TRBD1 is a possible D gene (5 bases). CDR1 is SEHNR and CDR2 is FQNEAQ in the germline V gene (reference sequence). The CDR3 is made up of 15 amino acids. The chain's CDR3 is CASSRGGEAGSLIHF. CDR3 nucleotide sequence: TGTGCCAGCAGCCGAGGAGGGGAAGCGGGGTCCCTGATTCACTTT.

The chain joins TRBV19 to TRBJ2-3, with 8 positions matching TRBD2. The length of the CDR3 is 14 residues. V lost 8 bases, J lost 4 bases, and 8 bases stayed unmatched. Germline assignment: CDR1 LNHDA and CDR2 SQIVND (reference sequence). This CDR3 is CASDVSSGADTQYF. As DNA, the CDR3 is TGTGCCAGTGATGTGAGTAGCGGGGCAGATACGCAGTATTTT.

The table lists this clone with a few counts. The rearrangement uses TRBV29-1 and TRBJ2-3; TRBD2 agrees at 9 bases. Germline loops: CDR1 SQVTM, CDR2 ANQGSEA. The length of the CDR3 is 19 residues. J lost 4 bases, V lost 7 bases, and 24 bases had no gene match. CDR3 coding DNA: TGCAGCGCGAAGAAAATGTCTGCGGGGGGGCCCAGTTATCCAGATACGCAGTATTTT. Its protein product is CSAKKMSAGGPSYPDTQYF.

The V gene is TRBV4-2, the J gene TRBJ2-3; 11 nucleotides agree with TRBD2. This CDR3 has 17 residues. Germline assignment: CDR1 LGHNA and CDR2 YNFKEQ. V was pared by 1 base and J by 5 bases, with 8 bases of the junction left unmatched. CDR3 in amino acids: CASSQGLAGGKGDTQYF. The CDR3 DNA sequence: TGTGCCAGCAGCCAAGGTCTAGCGGGGGGCAAAGGAGATACGCAGTATTTT.

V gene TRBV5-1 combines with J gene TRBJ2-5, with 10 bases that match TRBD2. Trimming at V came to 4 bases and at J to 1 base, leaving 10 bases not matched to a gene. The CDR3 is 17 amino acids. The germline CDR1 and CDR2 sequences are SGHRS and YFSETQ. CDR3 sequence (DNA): TGCGCCAGCAGCCTGGCGGTTCTAGCGGGGGCCCAAGAGACCCAGTACTTC. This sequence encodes CASSLAVLAGAQETQYF.

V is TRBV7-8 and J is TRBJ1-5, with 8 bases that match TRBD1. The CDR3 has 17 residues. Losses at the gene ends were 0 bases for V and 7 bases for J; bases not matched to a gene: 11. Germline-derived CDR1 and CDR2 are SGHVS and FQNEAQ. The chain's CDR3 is CASSLASTTGGGQPQHF. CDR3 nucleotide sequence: TGTGCCAGCAGCTTAGCCAGCACAACAGGGGGTGGGCAGCCCCAGCATTTT. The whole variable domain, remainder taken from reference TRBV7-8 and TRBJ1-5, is GAGVSQSPRYKVAKRGQDVALRCDPISGHVSLFWYQQALGQGPEFLTYFQNEAQLDKSGLPSDRFFAERPEGSVSTLKIQRTQQEDSAVYLCASSLASTTGGGQPQHFGDGTRLSIL.

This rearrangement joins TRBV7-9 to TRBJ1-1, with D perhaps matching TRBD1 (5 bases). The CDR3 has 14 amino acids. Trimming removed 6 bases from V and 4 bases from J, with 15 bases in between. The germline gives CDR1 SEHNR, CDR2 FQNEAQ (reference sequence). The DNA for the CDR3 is TGTGCCAGCAGAAAACCAGGGTTGAGCACTGAAGCTTTCTTT. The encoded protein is CASRKPGLSTEAFF.

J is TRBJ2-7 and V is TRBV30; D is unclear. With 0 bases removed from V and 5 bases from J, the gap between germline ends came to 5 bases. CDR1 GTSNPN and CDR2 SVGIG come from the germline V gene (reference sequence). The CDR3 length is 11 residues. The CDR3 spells CAWSVRNEQYF. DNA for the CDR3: TGTGCCTGGAGTGTACGAAACGAGCAGTACTTC.

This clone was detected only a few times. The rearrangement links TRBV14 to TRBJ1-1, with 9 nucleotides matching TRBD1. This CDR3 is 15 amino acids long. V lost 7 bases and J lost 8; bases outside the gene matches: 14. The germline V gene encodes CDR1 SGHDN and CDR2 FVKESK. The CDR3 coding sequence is TGTGCCAGCAACAGCCCGGGACAGGGAATTTTAGAAGCTTTCTTT. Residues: CASNSPGQGILEAFF.

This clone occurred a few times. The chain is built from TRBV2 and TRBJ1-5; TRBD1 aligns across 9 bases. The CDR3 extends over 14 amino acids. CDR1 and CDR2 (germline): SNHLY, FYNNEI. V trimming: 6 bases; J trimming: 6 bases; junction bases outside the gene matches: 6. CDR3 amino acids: CASRGDRDSQPQHF. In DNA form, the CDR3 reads TGTGCCAGCAGAGGGGACAGGGACAGTCAGCCCCAGCATTTT.

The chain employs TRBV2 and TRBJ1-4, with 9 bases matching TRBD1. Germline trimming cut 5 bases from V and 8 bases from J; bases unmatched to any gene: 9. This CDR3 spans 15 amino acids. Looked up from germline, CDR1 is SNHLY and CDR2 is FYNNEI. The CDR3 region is CASSSGQGRNEKLFF. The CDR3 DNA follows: TGTGCCAGCAGTTCCGGACAGGGGAGGAACGAAAAACTGTTTTTT.

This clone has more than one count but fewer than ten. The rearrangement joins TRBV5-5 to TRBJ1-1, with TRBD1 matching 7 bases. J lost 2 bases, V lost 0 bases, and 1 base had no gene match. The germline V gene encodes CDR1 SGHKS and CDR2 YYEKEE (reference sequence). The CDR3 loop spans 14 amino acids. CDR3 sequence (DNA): TGTGCCAGCAGCTTGGACAGGGGTAACACTGAAGCTTTCTTT. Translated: CASSLDRGNTEAFF.

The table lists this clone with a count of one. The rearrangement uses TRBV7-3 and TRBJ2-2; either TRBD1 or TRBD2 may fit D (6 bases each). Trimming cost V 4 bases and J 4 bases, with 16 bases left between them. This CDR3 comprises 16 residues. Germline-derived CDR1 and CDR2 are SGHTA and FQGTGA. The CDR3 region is CASSSRGGGLTGELFF. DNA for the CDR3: TGTGCCAGCAGCTCCCGCGGAGGGGGACTCACCGGGGAGCTGTTTTTT. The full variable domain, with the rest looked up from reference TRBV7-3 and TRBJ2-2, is GAGVSQTPSNKVTEKGKYVELRCDPISGHTALYWYRQSLGQGPEFLIYFQGTGAADDSGLPNDRFFAVRPEGSVSTLKIQRTERGDSAVYLCASSSRGGGLTGELFFGEGSRLTVL.

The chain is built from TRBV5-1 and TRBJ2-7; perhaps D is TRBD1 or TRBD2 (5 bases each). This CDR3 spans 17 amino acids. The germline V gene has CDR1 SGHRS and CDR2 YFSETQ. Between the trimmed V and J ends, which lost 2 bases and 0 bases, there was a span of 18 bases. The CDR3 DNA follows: TGCGCCAGCAGCTTTGGAGGTGTTGGGGGTAGCTCCTACGAGCAGTACTTC. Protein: CASSFGGVGGSSYEQYF. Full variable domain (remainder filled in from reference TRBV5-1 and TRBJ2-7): KAGVTQTPRYLIKTRGQQVTLSCSPISGHRSVSWYQQTPGQGLQFLFEYFSETQRNKGNFPGRFSGRQFSNSRSEMNVSTLELGDSALYLCASSFGGVGGSSYEQYFGPGTRLTVT.

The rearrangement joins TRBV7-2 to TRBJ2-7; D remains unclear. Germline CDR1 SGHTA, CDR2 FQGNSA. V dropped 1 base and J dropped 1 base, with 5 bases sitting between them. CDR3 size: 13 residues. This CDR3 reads CASSLDLSYEQYF. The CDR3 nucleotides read TGTGCCAGCAGCTTAGATTTATCCTACGAGCAGTACTTC. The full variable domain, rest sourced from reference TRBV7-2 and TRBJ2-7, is GAGVSQSPSNKVTEKGKDVELRCDPISGHTALYWYRQSLGQGLEFLIYFQGNSAPDKSGLPSDRFSAERTGGSVSTLTIQRTQQEDSAVYLCASSLDLSYEQYFGPGTRLTVT.

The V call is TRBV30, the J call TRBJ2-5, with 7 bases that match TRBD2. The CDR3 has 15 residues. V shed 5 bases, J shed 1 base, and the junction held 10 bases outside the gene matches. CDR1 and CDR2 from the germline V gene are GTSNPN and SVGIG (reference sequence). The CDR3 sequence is CAWRYPGGFQETQYF. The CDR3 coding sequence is TGTGCCTGGCGATACCCGGGGGGTTTCCAAGAGACCCAGTACTTC.

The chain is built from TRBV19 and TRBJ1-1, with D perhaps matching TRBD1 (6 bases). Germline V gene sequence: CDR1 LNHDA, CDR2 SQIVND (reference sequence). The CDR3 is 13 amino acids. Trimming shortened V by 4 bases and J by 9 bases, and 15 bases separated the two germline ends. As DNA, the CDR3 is TGTGCCAGTAGTAGGGGGAGGGGGAACCAAGCTTTCTTT. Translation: CASSRGRGNQAFF.

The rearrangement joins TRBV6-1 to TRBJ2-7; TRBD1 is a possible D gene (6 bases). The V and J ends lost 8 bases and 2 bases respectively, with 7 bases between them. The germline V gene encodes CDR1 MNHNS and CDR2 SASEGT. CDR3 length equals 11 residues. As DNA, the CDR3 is TGTGCCAGCCAGGGGCCCTACGAGCAGTACGTC. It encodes CASQGPYEQYV.

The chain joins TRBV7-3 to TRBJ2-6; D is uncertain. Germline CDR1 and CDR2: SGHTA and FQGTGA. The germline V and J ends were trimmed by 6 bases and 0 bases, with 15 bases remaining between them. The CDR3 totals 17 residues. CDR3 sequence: CASSPLTASSGANVLTF. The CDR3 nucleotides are TGTGCCAGCAGTCCCTTAACAGCCTCCTCTGGGGCCAACGTCCTGACTTTC.

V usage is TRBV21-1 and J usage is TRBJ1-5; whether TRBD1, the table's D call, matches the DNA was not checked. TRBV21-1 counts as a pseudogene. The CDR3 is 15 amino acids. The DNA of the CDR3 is TGTGCCAGCAGCCGAGGCTCAGGGGGTCAGTGGCCCCAGCATTTT. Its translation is CASSRGSGGQWPQHF.

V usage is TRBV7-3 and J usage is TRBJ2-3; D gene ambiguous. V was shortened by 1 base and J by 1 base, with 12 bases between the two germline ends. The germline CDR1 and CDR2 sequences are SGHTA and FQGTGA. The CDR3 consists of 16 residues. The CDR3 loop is CASSLNPDGRTDTQYF. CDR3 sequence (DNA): TGTGCCAGCAGCTTAAATCCGGATGGTCGCACAGATACGCAGTATTTT.